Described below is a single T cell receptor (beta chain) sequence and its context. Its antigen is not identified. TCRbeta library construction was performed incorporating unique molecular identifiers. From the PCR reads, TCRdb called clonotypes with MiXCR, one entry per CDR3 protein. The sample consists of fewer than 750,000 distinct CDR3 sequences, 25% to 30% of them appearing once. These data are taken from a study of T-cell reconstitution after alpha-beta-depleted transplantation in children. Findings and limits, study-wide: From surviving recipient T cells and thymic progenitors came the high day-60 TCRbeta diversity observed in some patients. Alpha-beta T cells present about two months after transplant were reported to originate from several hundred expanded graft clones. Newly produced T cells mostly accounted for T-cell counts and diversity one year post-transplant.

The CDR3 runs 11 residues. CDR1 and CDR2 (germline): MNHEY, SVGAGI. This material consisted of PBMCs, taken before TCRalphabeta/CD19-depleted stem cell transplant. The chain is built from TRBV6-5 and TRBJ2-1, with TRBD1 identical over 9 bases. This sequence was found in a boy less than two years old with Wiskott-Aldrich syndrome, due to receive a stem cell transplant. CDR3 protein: CSPTGGYEQFF. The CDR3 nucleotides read TGTTCCCCCACAGGGGGCTATGAGCAGTTCTTC.